Listed below are T cell receptor beta chains from one sample, sequenced in a study of cytomegalovirus exposure and HLA in healthy donors. TCRdb's table, derived via immunoSEQ multiplex PCR, lists solely in-frame clones and lacks some. This repertoire shows roughly 130,000 clones, 80% to 90% found once; its top ten account for almost 6%. Sequencing was performed on PBMCs. These receptors originate from a woman aged 40 to 50 in good health and CMV-seropositive. CDR3s include the opening cysteine and the closing phenylalanine or tryptophan. The D gene is left open where the match is weak. The size of a clone is reported for some rows only, either as once, few or many, or as a class for expanded clones.

>TRBV30|-|TRBJ2-7|-
CAFLQGGYEQYF
TGTGCCTTCTTACAGGGTGGCTACGAGCAGTACTTC
>TRBV7-6|-|TRBJ1-5|-
CASSLAETAYSNQPQHF
TGTGCCAGCAGCTTAGCGGAGACGGCGTATAGCAATCAGCCCCAGCATTTT
>TRBV7-3|-|TRBJ1-1|TRBD1
CASSPRGQENTEAFF
TGTGCCAGCAGCCCTCGGGGACAGGAGAACACTGAAGCTTTCTTT
>TRBV5-5|-|TRBJ1-6|TRBD1
CASSLWTGNSPLHF
TGTGCCAGCAGCTTGTGGACAGGGAATTCACCCCTCCACTTT
>TRBV19|-|TRBJ1-2|-
CASSDSGGYTF
TGTGCCAGTAGTGACAGCGGGGGCTACACCTTC
>TRBV6-5|-|TRBJ2-3|-
CASSYSGTSTDTQYF
TGTGCCAGCAGTTATTCGGGTACTAGCACAGATACGCAGTATTTT
>TRBV12-5|-|TRBJ2-2|-
CASGLGRAGELFF
TGTGCTAGTGGTTTGGGACGGGCCGGGGAGCTGTTTTTT
>TRBV28|-|TRBJ2-1|-
CASSLGRFEQFF
TGTGCCAGCAGTTTGGGGCGGTTTGAGCAGTTCTTC
>TRBV4-2|-|TRBJ2-3|-
CASSHTRGGGTDTQYF
TGTGCCAGCAGCCACACCCGGGGCGGGGGCACAGATACGCAGTATTTT
>TRBV5-4|-|TRBJ2-6|TRBD1
CASSPPGQGSSGANVLTF
TGTGCCAGCAGCCCACCGGGACAGGGGAGCTCTGGGGCCAACGTCCTGACTTTC
>TRBV6-5|-|TRBJ1-1|-
CASSYRINGGNTEAFF
TGTGCCAGCAGTTACCGTATCAACGGGGGAAACACTGAAGCTTTCTTT
>TRBV6-6|-|TRBJ2-5|-
CASSYGWSLDQETQYF
TGTGCCAGCAGCTATGGTTGGAGCTTAGACCAAGAGACCCAGTACTTC
>TRBV27|-|TRBJ2-1|-
CASSVTSSNEQFF
TGTGCCAGCAGTGTGACTAGTTCCAATGAGCAGTTCTTC
>TRBV7-2|-|TRBJ2-5|-
CASSLDGRGTQYF
TGTGCCAGCAGCTTAGATGGACGGGGGACCCAGTACTTC
>TRBV7-3|-|TRBJ2-2|TRBD2
CASSPRGGGVTGELFF
TGTGCCAGCAGCCCACGGGGCGGGGGAGTCACCGGGGAGCTGTTTTTT
>TRBV7-3|-|TRBJ1-2|TRBD1
CASSPGGGGDYGYTF
TGTGCCAGCAGCCCCGGTGGAGGGGGCGACTATGGCTACACCTTC
>TRBV6-4|-|TRBJ2-7|TRBD1
CARGGHEQYF
TGTGCCAGAGGGGGCCACGAGCAGTACTTC
>TRBV7-8|-|TRBJ2-7|-
CASSPQHHEQYF
TGTGCCAGCAGCCCCCAACACCACGAGCAGTACTTC
>TRBV7-3|few|TRBJ2-2|TRBD1
CAQPQGANTGELFF
TGTGCCCAACCACAGGGGGCAAACACCGGGGAGCTGTTTTTT
>TRBV6-4|-|TRBJ2-2|TRBD1
CASRRQGGTGELFF
TGTGCCAGCAGAAGACAGGGGGGGACCGGGGAGCTGTTTTTT
>TRBV30|-|TRBJ2-3|-
CAWSVSLSTDTQYF
TGTGCCTGGAGTGTGTCTTTGAGCACAGATACGCAGTATTTT
>TRBV6-5|-|TRBJ1-2|-
CASSNPGGAGEYTF
TGTGCCAGCAGTAATCCTGGGGGGGCAGGAGAGTACACCTTC
>TRBV10-3|-|TRBJ1-1|TRBD1
CAISSTGGGAEAFF
TGTGCCATCAGCTCGACAGGGGGCGGGGCTGAAGCTTTCTTT
>TRBV6-5|once|TRBJ1-3|-
CASSLIQGPGNTIYF
TGTGCCAGCAGTTTAATACAGGGCCCTGGAAACACCATATATTTT
>TRBV29-1|few|TRBJ1-5|-
CSSSRDNDIVYSNQPQHF
TGCAGCAGTTCCCGGGACAACGACATTGTGTATAGCAATCAGCCCCAGCATTTT
>TRBV10-2|few|TRBJ2-4|TRBD2
CASSLAGEDIQYF
TGCGCCAGCAGTTTAGCGGGAGAGGACATTCAGTACTTC
>TRBV2|-|TRBJ1-1|-
CAGQTLNTEAFF
TGTGCCGGTCAAACACTGAACACTGAAGCTTTCTTT
>TRBV19|-|TRBJ1-2|TRBD1
CASSPLDRDILNYGYTF
TGTGCCAGTAGTCCCCTGGACAGGGATATCCTTAACTATGGCTACACCTTC
>TRBV27|-|TRBJ1-6|-
CASSLSSSPLHF
TGTGCCAGCAGTTTATCGAGTTCACCCCTCCACTTT
>TRBV30|few|TRBJ1-3|-
CAWSAHEPGTGNTIYF
TGTGCCTGGAGCGCCCACGAACCAGGGACTGGAAACACCATATATTTT
>TRBV9|-|TRBJ1-1|-
CASTGSHGNTEAFF
TGTGCCAGCACCGGGAGCCATGGGAACACTGAAGCTTTCTTT
>TRBV9|-|TRBJ2-1|-
CASSVGTSYNEQFF
TGTGCCAGCAGCGTAGGGACATCCTACAATGAGCAGTTCTTC
>TRBV7-2|-|TRBJ1-6|-
CASSLGPDIKPLHF
TGTGCCAGCAGCTTAGGGCCAGACATTAAACCCCTCCACTTT
>TRBV7-3|-|TRBJ2-5|-
CASSLQGGDQETQYF
TGTGCCAGCAGCTTACAGGGGGGTGACCAAGAGACCCAGTACTTC
>TRBV7-9|-|TRBJ2-1|TRBD1
CASSPGTGVYNEQFF
TGTGCCAGCAGCCCCGGGACAGGGGTCTACAATGAGCAGTTCTTC
>TRBV9|-|TRBJ2-1|-
CASSAGVVVGEQFF
TGTGCCAGCAGCGCGGGGGTTGTAGTCGGTGAGCAGTTCTTC
>TRBV19|-|TRBJ2-1|-
CASSIQAGAEQFF
TGTGCCAGTAGTATACAGGCGGGGGCTGAGCAGTTCTTC
>TRBV7-3|-|TRBJ2-1|TRBD2
CASSPTSGRAHEQFF
TGTGCCAGCAGCCCGACTAGCGGGAGGGCCCATGAGCAGTTCTTC
>TRBV11-2|-|TRBJ1-2|TRBD1
CASSLGQGDFYGYTF
TGTGCCAGCAGCTTAGGACAGGGGGATTTCTATGGCTACACCTTC
>TRBV11-3|-|TRBJ2-2|-
CASSLDFSTGELFF
TGTGCCAGCAGCTTAGATTTCAGCACCGGGGAGCTGTTTTTT
>TRBV9|-|TRBJ1-1|TRBD1
CASSTGQDTEAFF
TGTGCCAGCAGCACGGGACAGGACACTGAAGCTTTCTTT
>TRBV4-1|-|TRBJ2-5|TRBD2
CASSPLAGGYETQYF
TGCGCCAGCAGCCCGCTAGCGGGGGGCTATGAGACCCAGTACTTC
>TRBV10-3|-|TRBJ1-1|TRBD1
CAISESGGQGNTEAFF
TGTGCCATCAGTGAGTCGGGGGGACAGGGAAACACTGAAGCTTTCTTT
>TRBV10-1|-|TRBJ1-6|-
CASSAAGNGSPLHF
TGCGCCAGCAGTGCGGCAGGGAACGGTTCACCCCTCCACTTT
>TRBV11-3|-|TRBJ2-1|TRBD2
CASSSPGLAGEDNEQFF
TGTGCCAGCAGCTCCCCGGGACTAGCGGGAGAGGACAATGAGCAGTTCTTC
>TRBV10-3|-|TRBJ1-2|-
CAISESQGGYTF
TGTGCCATCAGTGAGTCCCAGGGTGGCTACACCTTC
>TRBV19|-|TRBJ2-7|TRBD1
CATNPTGGYEQYF
TGTGCCACCAACCCGACAGGGGGCTATGAGCAGTACTTC
>TRBV28|-|TRBJ1-5|TRBD1
CASRTGTGRQPQHF
TGTGCCAGCAGGACGGGGACAGGCAGACAGCCCCAGCATTTT
>TRBV5-1|-|TRBJ1-1|-
CASSTMDSGNTEAFF
TGCGCCAGCAGCACCATGGACAGCGGGAACACTGAAGCTTTCTTT
>TRBV6-6|-|TRBJ2-7|-
CASSWAADYEQYF
TGTGCCAGCAGTTGGGCAGCTGACTACGAGCAGTACTTC
>TRBV19|-|TRBJ1-5|-
CGVGGLSNQPQHF
TGTGGTGTGGGGGGTCTAAGCAATCAGCCCCAGCATTTT
>TRBV9|-|TRBJ2-7|TRBD1
CASSGDRSYEQYF
TGTGCCAGCAGCGGGGACAGATCCTACGAGCAGTACTTC
>TRBV5-1|-|TRBJ2-1|TRBD2
CASSTSGTRPGSYNEQFF
TGCGCCAGCAGCACGTCCGGGACTAGACCAGGGTCCTACAATGAGCAGTTCTTC